This TCR beta chain originates from a study of blood T cell repertoires in COVID-19. Overall study context: The origin of the acute and convalescent COVID-19 samples was the United States, Italy and Spain. PBMCs, B-cell-depleted T cells, or T cells provided the cDNA or gDNA that made up the material.

The repertoire was sequenced with immunoSEQ multiplex PCR; TCRdb's copy has only in-frame clones and lacks some. The profile shows more than 200,000 clones, under 90% of them singletons. Germline CDR1 and CDR2: SQVTM and ANQGSEA. CDR3 length equals 12 residues. V was pared by 7 bases and J by 5 bases, with 7 bases of the junction left unmatched. Seattle researchers signed up patients amid active infection and tracked them longitudinally. This receptor was identified in a man in his fifties with COVID-19, enrolled during active disease. V gene TRBV29-1 combines with J gene TRBJ1-2; 7 bases fit TRBD1. Sequencing was performed on peripheral blood. CDR3 nucleotide sequence: TGCAGCGCTGCACAGGGGCCGTATGGCTACACCTTC. It yields the protein CSAAQGPYGYTF.